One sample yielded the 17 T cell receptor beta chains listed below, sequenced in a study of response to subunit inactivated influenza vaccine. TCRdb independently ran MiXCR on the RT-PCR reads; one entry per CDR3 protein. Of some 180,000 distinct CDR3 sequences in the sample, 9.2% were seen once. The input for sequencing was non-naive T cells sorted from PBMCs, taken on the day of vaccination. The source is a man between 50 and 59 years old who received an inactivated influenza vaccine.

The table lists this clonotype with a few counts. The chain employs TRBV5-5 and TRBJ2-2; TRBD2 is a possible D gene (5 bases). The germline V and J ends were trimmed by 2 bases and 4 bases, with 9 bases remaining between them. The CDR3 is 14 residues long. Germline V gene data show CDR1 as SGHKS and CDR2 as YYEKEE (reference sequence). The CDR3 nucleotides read TGTGCCAGCAGCTTTTCGCGGGTCACCGGGGAGCTGTTTTTT. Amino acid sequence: CASSFSRVTGELFF.

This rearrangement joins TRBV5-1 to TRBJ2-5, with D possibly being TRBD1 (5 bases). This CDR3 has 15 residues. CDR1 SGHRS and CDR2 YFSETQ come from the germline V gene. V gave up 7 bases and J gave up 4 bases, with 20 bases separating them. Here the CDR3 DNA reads TGCGCCAGCGGTGGGGCAGGGCGTGTTGGAGAGACCCAGTACTTC. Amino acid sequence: CASGGAGRVGETQYF.

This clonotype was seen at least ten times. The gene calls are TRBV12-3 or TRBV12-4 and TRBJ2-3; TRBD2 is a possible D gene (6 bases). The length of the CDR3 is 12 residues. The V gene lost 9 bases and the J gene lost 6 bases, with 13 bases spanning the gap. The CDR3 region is CASSRGMDTQYF. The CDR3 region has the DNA TGTGCCAGTAGTCGGGGGATGGATACGCAGTATTTT.

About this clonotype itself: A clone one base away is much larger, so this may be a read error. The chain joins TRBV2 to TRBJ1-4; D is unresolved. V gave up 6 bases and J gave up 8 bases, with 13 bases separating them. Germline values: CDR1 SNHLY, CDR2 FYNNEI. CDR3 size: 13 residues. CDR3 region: CASRALQGEKLFF. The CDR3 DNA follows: TGTGCCAGCAGAGCATTACAAGGGGAAAAACTGTTTTTT.

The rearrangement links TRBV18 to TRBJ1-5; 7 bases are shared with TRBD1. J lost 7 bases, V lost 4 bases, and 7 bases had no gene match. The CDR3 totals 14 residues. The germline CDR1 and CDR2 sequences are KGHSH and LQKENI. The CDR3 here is CASSRTGFNQPQHF. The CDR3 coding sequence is TGTGCCAGCTCACGGACAGGCTTTAACCAGCCCCAGCATTTT.

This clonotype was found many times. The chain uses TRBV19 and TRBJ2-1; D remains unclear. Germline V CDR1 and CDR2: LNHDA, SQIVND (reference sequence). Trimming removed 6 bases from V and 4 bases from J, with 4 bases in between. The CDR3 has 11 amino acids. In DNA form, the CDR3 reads TGTGCCAGTAGACAGTACAATGAGCAGTTCTTC. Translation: CASRQYNEQFF. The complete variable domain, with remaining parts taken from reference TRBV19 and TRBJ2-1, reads DGGITQSPKYLFRKEGQNVTLSCEQNLNHDAMYWYRQDPGQGLRLIYYSQIVNDFQKGDIAEGYSVSREKKESFPLTVTSAQKNPTAFYLCASRQYNEQFFGPGTRLTVL.

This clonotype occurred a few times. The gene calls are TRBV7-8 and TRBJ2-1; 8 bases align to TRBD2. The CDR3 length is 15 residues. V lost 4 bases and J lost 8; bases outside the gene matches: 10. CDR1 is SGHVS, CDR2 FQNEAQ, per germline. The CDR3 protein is CASSSPRGGRDEQFF. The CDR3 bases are TGTGCCAGCAGCTCCCCCCGGGGGGGGAGGGATGAGCAGTTCTTC.

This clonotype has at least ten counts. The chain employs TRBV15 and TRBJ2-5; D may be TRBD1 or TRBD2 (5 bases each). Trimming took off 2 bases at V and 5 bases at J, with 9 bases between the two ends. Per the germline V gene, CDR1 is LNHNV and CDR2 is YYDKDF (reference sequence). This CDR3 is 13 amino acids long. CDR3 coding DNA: TGTGCCACCAGCAGATCGGGGCAGGAGACCCAGTACTTC. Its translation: CATSRSGQETQYF.

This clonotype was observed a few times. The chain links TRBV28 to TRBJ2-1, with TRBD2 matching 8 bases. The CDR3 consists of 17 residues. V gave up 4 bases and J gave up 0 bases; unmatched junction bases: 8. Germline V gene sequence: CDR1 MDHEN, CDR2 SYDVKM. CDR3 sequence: CASSSGSGTYSYNEQFF. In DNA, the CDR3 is TGTGCCAGCAGTTCGGGTAGCGGGACGTACTCCTACAATGAGCAGTTCTTC.

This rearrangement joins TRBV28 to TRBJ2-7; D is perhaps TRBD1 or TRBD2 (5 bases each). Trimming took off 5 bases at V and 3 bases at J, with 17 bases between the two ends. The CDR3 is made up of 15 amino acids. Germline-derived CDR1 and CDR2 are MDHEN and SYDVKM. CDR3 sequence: CASSTIEGRVYEQYF. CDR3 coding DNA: TGTGCCAGCAGTACAATAGAGGGCAGGGTCTACGAGCAGTACTTC.

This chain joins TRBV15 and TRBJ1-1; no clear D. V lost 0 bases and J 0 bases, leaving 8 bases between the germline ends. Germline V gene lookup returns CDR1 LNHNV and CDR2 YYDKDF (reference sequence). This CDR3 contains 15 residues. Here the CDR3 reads CATSRDQNMNTEAFF. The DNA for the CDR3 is TGTGCCACCAGCAGAGATCAGAACATGAACACTGAAGCTTTCTTT. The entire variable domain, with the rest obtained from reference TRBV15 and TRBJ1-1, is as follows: DAMVIQNPRYQVTQFGKPVTLSCSQTLNHNVMYWYQQKSSQAPKLLFHYYDKDFNNEADTPDNFQSRRPNTSFCFLDIRSPGLGDTAMYLCATSRDQNMNTEAFFGQGTRLTVV.

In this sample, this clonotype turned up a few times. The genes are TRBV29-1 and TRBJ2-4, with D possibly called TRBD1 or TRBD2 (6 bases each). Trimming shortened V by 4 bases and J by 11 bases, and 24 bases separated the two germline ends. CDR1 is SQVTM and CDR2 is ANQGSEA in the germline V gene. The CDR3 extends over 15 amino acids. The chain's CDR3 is CSVVSLAGGRQLQYF. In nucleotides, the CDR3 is TGCAGCGTTGTATCTCTTGCTGGGGGGCGGCAGCTTCAGTACTTC.

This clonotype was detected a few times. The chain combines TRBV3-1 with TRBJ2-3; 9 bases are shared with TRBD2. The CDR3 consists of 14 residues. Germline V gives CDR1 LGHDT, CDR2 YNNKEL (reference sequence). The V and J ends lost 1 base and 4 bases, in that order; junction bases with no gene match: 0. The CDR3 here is CASSQGTSADTQYF. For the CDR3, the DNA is TGTGCCAGCAGCCAAGGGACTAGCGCAGATACGCAGTATTTT.

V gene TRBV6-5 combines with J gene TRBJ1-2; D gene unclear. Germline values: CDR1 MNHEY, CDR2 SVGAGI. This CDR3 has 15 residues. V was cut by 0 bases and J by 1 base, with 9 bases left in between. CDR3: CASSYSKGHNYGYTF. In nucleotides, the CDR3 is TGTGCCAGCAGTTACTCGAAGGGCCATAACTATGGCTACACCTTC.

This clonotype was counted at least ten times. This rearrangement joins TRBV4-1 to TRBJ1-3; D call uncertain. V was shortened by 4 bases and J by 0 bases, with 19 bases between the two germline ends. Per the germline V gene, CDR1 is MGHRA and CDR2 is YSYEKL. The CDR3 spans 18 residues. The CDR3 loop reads CASSPSHLLRLSGNTIYF. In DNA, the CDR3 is TGCGCCAGCAGCCCCTCCCACCTTCTTCGGCTCTCTGGAAACACCATATATTTT.

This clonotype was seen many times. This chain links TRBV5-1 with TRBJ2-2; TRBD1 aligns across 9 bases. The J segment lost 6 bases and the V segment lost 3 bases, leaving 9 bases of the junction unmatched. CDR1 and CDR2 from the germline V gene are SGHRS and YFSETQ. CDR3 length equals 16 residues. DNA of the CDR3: TGCGCCAGCAGCTCCGGACAGGGGCGATCCGCCGGGGAGCTGTTTTTT. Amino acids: CASSSGQGRSAGELFF.

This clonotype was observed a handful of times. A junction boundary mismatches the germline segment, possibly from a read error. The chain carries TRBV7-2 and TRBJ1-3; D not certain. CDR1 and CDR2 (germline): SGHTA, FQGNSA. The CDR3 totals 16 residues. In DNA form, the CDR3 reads TGTGCCAGCAGCATAGCGCAGGCCCGCTCTGGAAACACCATATATTTT. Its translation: CASSIAQARSGNTIYF.